This is a list of T cell receptor beta chains from one sample in a study of cytomegalovirus exposure and HLA in healthy donors. Data came from immunoSEQ multiplex PCR; TCRdb stores just in-frame clones and leaves some out. The sample carries about 82,000 clones, around 90% recorded once. The sequenced sample was PBMCs. The receptors come from a man aged 18 to 30 in good health and CMV-seronegative. Each CDR3 is given with its conserved first and last residue. Clone size appears in some rows only: once, few, many, or a class for an expanded clone.

>TRBJ2-3|.|TRBV7-9
CASSSRMAGLAGVTDTQYF
>TRBJ2-3|.|TRBV5-1
CASSTDRATDTQYF
>.|.|TRBV6-1
CASSEFGLAAGDEQYF
>TRBJ1-6|.|TRBV10-3
CAIRPSGQLNSPLHF
>TRBJ2-7|.|TRBV4-3
CASSQGQGASYEQYF
>TRBJ2-1|.|TRBV19
CASTDHGGTGEQFF
>TRBJ2-7|few|TRBV4-3
CASSREAGQYYEQYF
>TRBJ1-2|.|TRBV6-5
CASSYLRGPGYTF
>TRBJ2-5|.|TRBV7-9
CASSFPGLAVLGETQYF
>TRBJ2-7|.|TRBV7-2
CASSMRERLEEQYF
>TRBJ1-5|.|TRBV2
CASRPQELSNQPQHF
>TRBJ1-4|few|TRBV5-1
CASSTRQGGEKLFF
>TRBJ2-3|once|TRBV4-3
CASSQDRQAGTDTQYF
>TRBJ1-2|.|TRBV7-9
CASSLDSHYGYTF
>TRBJ1-2|.|TRBV6-5
CASSFSRGGGYTF
>TRBJ2-1|.|TRBV7-3
CASSLGASGRDEQFF
>TRBJ1-1|.|TRBV7-2
CASSLRQGGQAFF
>TRBJ1-1|once|TRBV9
CASAERGTDLGFTEAFF
>TRBJ2-4|.|TRBV6-1
CASSETGRAKNIQYF
>TRBJ2-1|.|TRBV13
CASSLARDEQFF
>TRBJ2-2|.|TRBV2
CASRKGQGLNTGELFF
>TRBJ1-1|few|TRBV7-9
CASSAGKGGSGTEAFF
>TRBJ2-2|.|TRBV11-2
CASSPPGTTNTGELFF
>TRBJ1-4|.|TRBV5-1
CASSLGPGVEKLFF
>TRBJ2-7|.|TRBV19
CASSRPSGASYEQYF
>TRBJ1-2|.|TRBV21-1
CASKRQGYYGYTF
>TRBJ1-1|few|TRBV7-6
CASSLYMNTEAFF
>TRBJ2-2|.|TRBV2
CASSGGGLSTGELFF
>TRBJ2-1|.|TRBV9
CASSVAAGGPLSEQFF
>TRBJ2-7|.|TRBV5-6
CASSLIGTAFSYEQYF
>TRBJ2-1|.|TRBV19
CASGTLGLAGKREQFF
>TRBJ2-1|.|TRBV7-9
CASSLTAGLGSNEQFF
>TRBJ2-7|.|TRBV5-4
CASSFGLAGRAAYEQYF
>TRBJ2-2|.|TRBV6-1
CASSVQGLNTGELFF
>TRBJ2-2|.|TRBV7-3
CASSTSGYYSGELFF
>.|.|TRBV5-5
CASSPTPMTQYEQYF